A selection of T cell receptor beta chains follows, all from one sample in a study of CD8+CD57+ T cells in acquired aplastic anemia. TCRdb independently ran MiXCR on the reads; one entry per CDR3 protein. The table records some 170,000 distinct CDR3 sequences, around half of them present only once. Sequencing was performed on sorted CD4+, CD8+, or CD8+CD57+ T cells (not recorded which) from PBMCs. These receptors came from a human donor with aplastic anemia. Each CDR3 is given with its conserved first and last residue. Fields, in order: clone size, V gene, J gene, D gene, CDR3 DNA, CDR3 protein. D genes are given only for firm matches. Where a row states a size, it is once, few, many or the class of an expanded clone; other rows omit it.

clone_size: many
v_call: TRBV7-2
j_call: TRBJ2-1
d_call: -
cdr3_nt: TGTGCCAGCAGCTTAGTTCAGGGTATGTGGTTCTTC
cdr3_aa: CASSLVQGMWFF

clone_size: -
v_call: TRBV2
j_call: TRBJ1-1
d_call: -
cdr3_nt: TGTGCCAGCACCATATTCCAGGAGTCAGAAGCTTTCTTT
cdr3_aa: CASTIFQESEAFF

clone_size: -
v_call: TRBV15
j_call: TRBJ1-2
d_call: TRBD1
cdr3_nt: TGTGCCACCAGCAGAGGAACCGGGACAGTAGTCTATGGCTACACCTTC
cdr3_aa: CATSRGTGTVVYGYTF

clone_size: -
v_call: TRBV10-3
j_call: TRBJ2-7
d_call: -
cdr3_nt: TGTGCCATCAGTGATGCGGGGGCCGAGCAGTACTTC
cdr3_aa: CAISDAGAEQYF

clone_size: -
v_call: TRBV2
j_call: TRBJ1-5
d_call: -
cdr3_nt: TGTGCCAGCAGTCGGGACGGGCGGCATCAGCCCCAGCATTTT
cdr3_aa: CASSRDGRHQPQHF

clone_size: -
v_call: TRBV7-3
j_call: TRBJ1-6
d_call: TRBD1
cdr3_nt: TGTGCCAGCAGCTTAACGGGGACAGGGGGCCTTACACCCCTCCACTTT
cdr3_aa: CASSLTGTGGLTPLHF

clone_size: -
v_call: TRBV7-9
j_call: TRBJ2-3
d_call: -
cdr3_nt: TGTGCCAGCAGGACGGCGGATACGCAGTATTTT
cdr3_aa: CASRTADTQYF

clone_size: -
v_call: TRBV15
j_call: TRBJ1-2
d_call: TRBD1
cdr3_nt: TGTGCCACCAGCAACCTCCTAGACAGGGTGGAAGGCTACACCTTC
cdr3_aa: CATSNLLDRVEGYTF

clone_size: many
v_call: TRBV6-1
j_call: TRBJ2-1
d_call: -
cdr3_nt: TGTGCCAGCAGTGAGCAAGGGGGCAATGAGCAGTTCTTC
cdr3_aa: CASSEQGGNEQFF

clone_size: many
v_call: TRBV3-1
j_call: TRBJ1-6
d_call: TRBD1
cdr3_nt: TGTGCCAGCAGACCAGAGGGGGGACAGAGCCGACTCCACTTT
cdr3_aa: CASRPEGGQSRLHF

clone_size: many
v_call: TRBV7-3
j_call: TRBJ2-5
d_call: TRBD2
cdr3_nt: TGTGCCAGCAGCGGAGACCCTAGCGGGGGGGTCAAAGAGACCCAGTACTTC
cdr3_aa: CASSGDPSGGVKETQYF

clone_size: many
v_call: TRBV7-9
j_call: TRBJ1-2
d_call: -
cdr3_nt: TGTGCCAGCAGCCCTGCGGGGGGCCGTGGCTATGGCTACACCTTC
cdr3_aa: CASSPAGGRGYGYTF

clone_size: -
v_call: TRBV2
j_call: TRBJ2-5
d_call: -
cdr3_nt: TGTGCCAGCACTACAGCGGGAGAGACCCAGTACTTC
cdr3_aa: CASTTAGETQYF

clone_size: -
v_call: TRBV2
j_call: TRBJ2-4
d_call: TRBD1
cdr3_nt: TGTGCCAGCAGACAGGGGGACATTCAGTACTTC
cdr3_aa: CASRQGDIQYF

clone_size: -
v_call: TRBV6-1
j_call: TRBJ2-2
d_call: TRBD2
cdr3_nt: TGTGCCAGCAGTGCCAATCCGGGACTAGCGGGGGGTTGGACCGGGGAGCTGTTTTTT
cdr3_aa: CASSANPGLAGGWTGELFF

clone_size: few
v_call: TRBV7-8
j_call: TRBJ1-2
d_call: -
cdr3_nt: TGTGCCAGCAGCTTATCACCGAGGGGACTGGCTGACTATGGCTACACCTTC
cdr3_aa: CASSLSPRGLADYGYTF

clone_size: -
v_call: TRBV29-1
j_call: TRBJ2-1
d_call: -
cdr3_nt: TGCAGCGTTGCTAGTTTCGATGAGCAGTTCTTC
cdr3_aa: CSVASFDEQFF

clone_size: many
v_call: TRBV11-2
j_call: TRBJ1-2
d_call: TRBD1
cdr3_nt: TGTGCCAGCAGGTCCGGGACAGGGGGCGCGGGCTATGGCTACACCTTC
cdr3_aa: CASRSGTGGAGYGYTF

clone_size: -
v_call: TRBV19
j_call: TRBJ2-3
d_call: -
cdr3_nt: TGTGCCAGTAGTATGTGGGGAAGCACAGATACGCAGTATTTT
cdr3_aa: CASSMWGSTDTQYF

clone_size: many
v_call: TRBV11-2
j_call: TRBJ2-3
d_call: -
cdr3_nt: TGTGCCAGCAGCTTAGTGTCTAGCGCAACAGATACGCAGTATTTT
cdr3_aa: CASSLVSSATDTQYF

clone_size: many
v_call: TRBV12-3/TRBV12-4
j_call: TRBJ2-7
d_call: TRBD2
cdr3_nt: TGTGCCAGCAGTTTAAGCCTAGCGGGGGCCTCCTACGAGCAGTACTTC
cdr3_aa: CASSLSLAGASYEQYF

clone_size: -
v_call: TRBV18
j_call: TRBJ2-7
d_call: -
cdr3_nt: TGTGCCAGCTCACCAGGGCCAGGGCTTCCCTACGAGCAGTACTTC
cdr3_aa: CASSPGPGLPYEQYF

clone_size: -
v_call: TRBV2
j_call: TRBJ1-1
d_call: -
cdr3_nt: TGTGCCAGCAGTACAGAAACGAACACTGAAGCTTTCTTT
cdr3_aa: CASSTETNTEAFF

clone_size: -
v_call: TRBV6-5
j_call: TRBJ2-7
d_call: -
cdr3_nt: TGTGCCAGCAGTTACGGTTCAGGGGCCTACGAGCAGTACTTC
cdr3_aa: CASSYGSGAYEQYF

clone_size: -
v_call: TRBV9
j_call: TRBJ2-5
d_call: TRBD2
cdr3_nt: TGTGCCAGCAGCGTAGCGTTGGGGGGGTGGGAGACCCAGTACTTC
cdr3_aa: CASSVALGGWETQYF

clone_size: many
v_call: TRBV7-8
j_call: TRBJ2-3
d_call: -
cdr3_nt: TGTGCCAGCAGCTTAGCGGTGTCACGAGGCACAGATACGCAGTATTTT
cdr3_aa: CASSLAVSRGTDTQYF

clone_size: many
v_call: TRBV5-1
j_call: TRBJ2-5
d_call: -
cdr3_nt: TGCGCCAGCAGCTTGGATTCCATTCAGACCCAGTACTTC
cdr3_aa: CASSLDSIQTQYF

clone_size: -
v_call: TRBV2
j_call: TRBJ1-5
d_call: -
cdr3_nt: TGTGCCAGCAGTGATCTGACAGTCAATCAGCCCCAGCATTTT
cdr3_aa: CASSDLTVNQPQHF

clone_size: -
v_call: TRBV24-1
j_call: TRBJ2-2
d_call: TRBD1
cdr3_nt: TGTGCCACCAGTGACGCCGGGACAGGGACCACCGGGGAGCTGTTTTTT
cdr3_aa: CATSDAGTGTTGELFF

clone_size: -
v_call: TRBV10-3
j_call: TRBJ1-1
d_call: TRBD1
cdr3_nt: TGTGCCATCAGGGGAAGGACAGGCGCCGTTTTTAACACTGAAGCTTTCTTT
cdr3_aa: CAIRGRTGAVFNTEAFF

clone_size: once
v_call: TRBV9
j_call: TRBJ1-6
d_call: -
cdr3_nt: TGTGCCAGCGGAGCCTATAATTCACCCCTCCACTTT
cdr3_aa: CASGAYNSPLHF

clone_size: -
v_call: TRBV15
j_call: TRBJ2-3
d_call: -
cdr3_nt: TGTGCCACCAGCAGAGGGACAGAAGGAAAAGATACGCAGTATTTT
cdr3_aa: CATSRGTEGKDTQYF

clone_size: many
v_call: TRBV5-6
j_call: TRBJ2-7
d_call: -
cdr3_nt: TGTGCCAGCAGCTTCTCGGGTGCCCACGAGCAGTACTTC
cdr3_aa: CASSFSGAHEQYF

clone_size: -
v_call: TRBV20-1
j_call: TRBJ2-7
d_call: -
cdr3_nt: TGCAGTGCTAGAGATCTGGTGTCCGACTACGAGCAGTACTTC
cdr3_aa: CSARDLVSDYEQYF

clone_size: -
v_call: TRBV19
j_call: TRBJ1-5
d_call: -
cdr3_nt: TGTGCCAGTAGTATTCAGTTAGCTCAGCCCCAGCATTTT
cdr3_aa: CASSIQLAQPQHF

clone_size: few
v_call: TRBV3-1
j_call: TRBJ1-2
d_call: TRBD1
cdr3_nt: TGTGCCAGCAGCCAAGTTTTCGGACAGGGAACAGACTATGGCTACACCTTC
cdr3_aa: CASSQVFGQGTDYGYTF

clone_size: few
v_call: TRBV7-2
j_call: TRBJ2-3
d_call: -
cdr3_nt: TGTGCCAGCAGCTCACAGGGCGGCTCAGGAGATACGCAGTATTTT
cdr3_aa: CASSSQGGSGDTQYF

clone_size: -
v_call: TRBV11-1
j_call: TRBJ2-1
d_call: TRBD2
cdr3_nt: TGTGCCAGCAGCGGACAAACCGGACTAGCGGATGCCATCTACAATGAGCAGTTCTTC
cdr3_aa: CASSGQTGLADAIYNEQFF

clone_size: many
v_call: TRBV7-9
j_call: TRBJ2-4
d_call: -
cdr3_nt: TGTGCCAGCAGCTTACTCAGTAAAAACATTCAGTACTTC
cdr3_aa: CASSLLSKNIQYF

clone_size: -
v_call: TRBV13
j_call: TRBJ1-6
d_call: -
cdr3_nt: TGTGCCAGCAGTCCGGACGCCAATAATTCACCCCTCCACTTT
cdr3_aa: CASSPDANNSPLHF

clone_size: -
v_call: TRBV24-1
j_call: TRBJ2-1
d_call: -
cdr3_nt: TGTGCCACCAGTGATACGGTACCATCGTACATCAGTGAGCAGTTCTTC
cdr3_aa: CATSDTVPSYISEQFF

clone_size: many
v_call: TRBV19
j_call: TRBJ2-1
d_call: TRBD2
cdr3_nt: TGTGCCAGTAGTATAGATGTAGCGGGGGGGCCACCCCACAATGAGCAGTTCTTC
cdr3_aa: CASSIDVAGGPPHNEQFF

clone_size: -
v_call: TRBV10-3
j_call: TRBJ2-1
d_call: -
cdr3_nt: TGTGCCAGCAGTTTCCGGGACGCCCAGTTCTTC
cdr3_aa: CASSFRDAQFF

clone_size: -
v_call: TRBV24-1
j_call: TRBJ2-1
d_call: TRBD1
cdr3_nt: TGTGCCACCAGTTCTGGACAGGGGGTCCCTTACAATGAGCAGTTCTTC
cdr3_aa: CATSSGQGVPYNEQFF

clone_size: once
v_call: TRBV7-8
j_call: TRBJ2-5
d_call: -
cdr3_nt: TGTGCCAGCAGTCCGCAAGAGACCCAGTGCTTC
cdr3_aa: CASSPQETQCF

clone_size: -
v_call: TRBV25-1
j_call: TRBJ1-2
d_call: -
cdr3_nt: TGTGCCAGCAGTGAACCGGGATCTAGAGGCTACACCTTC
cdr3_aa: CASSEPGSRGYTF

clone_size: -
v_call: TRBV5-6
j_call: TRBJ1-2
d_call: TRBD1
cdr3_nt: TGTGCCAGCAGCGGTGGACAGGCCTCGGGTGGCTACACCTTC
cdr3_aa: CASSGGQASGGYTF

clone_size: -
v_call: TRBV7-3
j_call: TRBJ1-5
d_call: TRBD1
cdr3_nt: TGTGCCAGCAGCTCAGGGGGGGATCAGCCCCAGCATTTT
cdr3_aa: CASSSGGDQPQHF

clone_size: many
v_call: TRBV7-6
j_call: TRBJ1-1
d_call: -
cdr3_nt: TGTGCCAGCAGCTTAGCGGTCGGGTTAGGGGCGAACACTGAAGCTTTCTTT
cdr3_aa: CASSLAVGLGANTEAFF

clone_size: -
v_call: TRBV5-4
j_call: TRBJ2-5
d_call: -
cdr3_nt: TGTGCCAGCAGTTCAGGGGTTGGCGCACAAGAGACCCAGTACTTC
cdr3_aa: CASSSGVGAQETQYF

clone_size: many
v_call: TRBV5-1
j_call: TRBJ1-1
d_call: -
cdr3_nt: TGCGCCAGCAGCTTGGCCTCCGGGGCGCGGAACACTGAAGCTTTCTTT
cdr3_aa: CASSLASGARNTEAFF

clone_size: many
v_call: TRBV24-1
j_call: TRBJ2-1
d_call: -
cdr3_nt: TGTGCCACCAGTGATTCCCTGACTGTTCACAATGAGCAGTTCTTC
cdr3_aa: CATSDSLTVHNEQFF

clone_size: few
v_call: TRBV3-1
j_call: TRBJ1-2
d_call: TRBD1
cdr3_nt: TGTGCCAGCAGCCAAAATCAGGGGGGGTATGGCTACACCTTC
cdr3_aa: CASSQNQGGYGYTF

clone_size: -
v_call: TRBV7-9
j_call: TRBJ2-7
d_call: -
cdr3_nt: TGTGCCAGCGGCTTAGCAGGGTCCTATGAGCAGTACTTC
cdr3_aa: CASGLAGSYEQYF

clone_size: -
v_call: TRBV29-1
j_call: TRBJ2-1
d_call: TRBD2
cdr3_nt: TGCAGCGTTGAAGGGGACTACGACAATGAGCAGTTCTTC
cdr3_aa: CSVEGDYDNEQFF

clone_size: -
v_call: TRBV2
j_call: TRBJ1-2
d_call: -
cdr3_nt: TGTGCCAGCAGTGAGGCAGCTAACTATGGCTACACCTTC
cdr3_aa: CASSEAANYGYTF

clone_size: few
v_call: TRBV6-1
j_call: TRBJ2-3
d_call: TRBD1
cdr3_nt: TGTGCCAGCAGAGCCGGGACAGGGTGGACAGATACGCAGTATTTT
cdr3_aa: CASRAGTGWTDTQYF

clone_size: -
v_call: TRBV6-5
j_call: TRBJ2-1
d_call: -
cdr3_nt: TGTGCCAGCAGTTATGAGGTGGGGCGGCGGGCCAATGAGCAGTTCTTC
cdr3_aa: CASSYEVGRRANEQFF

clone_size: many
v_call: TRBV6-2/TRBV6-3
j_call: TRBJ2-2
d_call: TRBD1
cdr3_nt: TGTGCCAGCAGTGCGACAGGGCGAGGCACCGGGGAGCTGTTTTTT
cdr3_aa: CASSATGRGTGELFF

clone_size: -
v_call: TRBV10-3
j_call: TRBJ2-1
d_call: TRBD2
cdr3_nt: TGTGCCATCAGTGAGGGGACTAGCGGCAATGAGCAGTTCTTC
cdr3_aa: CAISEGTSGNEQFF